The present T cell receptor beta chain was sequenced within a study of radiotherapy plus CTLA-4 blockade in lung cancer. For the study at large: The study recorded objective responses in 18% of patients and disease control in around 33%. Regarding the study as a whole: It was early blood T cell clone dynamics, with interferon-beta, that reportedly best predicted response. Some TCR clones had been derived from tumors. These clones expanded in peripheral blood after radiotherapy plus ipilimumab.

In regard to this clone: Its antigen is unknown.

The protocol was immunoSEQ multiplex PCR, while the TCRdb copy is restricted to in-frame clones and leaves out a portion. The sample lists about 98,000 clones; around four fifths were seen once. The germline V and J ends were trimmed by 6 bases and 1 base, with 12 bases remaining between them. The CDR3 is made up of 15 amino acids. Germline-derived CDR1 and CDR2 are MNHNS and SASEGT. The starting material was peripheral blood, obtained from a patient treated with radiotherapy plus ipilimumab. The TCR was taken from a human donor with non-small cell lung cancer who had a partial response to radiotherapy plus ipilimumab. The chain links TRBV6-1 to TRBJ1-4; D call uncertain. The CDR3 sequence: CASRKEGGTNEKLFF. The CDR3 DNA is TGTGCCAGCAGAAAGGAGGGAGGAACTAATGAAAAACTGTTTTTT.